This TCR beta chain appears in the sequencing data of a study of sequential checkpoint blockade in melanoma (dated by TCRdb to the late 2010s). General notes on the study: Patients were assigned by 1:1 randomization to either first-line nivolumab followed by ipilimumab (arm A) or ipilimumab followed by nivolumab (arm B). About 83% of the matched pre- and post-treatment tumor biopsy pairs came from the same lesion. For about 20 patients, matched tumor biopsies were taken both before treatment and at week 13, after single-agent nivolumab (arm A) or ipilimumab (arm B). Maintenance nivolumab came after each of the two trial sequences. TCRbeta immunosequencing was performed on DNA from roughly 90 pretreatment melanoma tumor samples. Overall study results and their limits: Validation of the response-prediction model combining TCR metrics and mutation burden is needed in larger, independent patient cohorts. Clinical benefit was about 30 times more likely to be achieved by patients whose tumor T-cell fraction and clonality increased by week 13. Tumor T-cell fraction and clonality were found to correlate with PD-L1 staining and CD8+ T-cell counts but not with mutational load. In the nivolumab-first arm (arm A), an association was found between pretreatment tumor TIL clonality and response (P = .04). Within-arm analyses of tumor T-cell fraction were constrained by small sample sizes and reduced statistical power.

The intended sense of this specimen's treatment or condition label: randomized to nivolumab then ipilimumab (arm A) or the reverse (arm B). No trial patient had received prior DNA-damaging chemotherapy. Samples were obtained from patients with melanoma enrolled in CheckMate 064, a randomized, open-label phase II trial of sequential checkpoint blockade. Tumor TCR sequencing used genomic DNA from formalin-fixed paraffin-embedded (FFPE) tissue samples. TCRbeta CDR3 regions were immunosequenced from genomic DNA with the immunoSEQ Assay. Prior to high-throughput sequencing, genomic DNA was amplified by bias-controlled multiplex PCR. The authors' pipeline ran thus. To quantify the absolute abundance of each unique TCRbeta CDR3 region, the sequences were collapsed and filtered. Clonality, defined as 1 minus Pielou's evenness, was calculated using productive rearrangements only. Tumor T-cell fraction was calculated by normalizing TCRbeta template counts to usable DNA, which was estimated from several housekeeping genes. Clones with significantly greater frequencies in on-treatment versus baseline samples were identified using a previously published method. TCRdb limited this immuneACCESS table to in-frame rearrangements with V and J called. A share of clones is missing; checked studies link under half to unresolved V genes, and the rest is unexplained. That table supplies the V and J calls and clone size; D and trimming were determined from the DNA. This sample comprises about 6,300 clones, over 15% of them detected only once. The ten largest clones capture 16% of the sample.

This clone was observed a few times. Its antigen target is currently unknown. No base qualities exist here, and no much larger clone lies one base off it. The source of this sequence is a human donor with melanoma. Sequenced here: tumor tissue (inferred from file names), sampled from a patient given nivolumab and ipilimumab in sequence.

The sequenced DNA is TGTGCCAGCAGTTACTCGTGGGTGGCGCCACATGAGCAGTTCTTC. Translated, this is CASSYSWVAPHEQFF. The receptor chain draws on TRBV6-8 and TRBJ2-1, with no reliable assignment of the D segment. The CDR3 starts with the cysteine, ends with the phenylalanine, and has 15 residues. CDR3 DNA only is kept here, 45 bases in frame from base 1. From the germline V gene, CDR1 is MNHGY and CDR2 is SAAAGT. V and J lose 0 bases and 8 bases, and a span of 14 bases separates them.